A single sample is the source of the 28 T cell receptor beta chains below, sequenced in a study of vaccination and CD4 T cells after COVID-19. The Oncomine TCR Beta short-read assay sequenced DNA from cultured CD4+ T cells. TCRdb passed the PCR reads through MiXCR, listing each CDR3 protein once. The repertoire consists of more than 9,000 distinct CDR3 sequences, with over 75% occurring once and the leading ten covering approximately 20%. No antigen has been identified for these receptors. Treatment meaning: approximately 11-day PBMC culture with coronavirus spike peptide pools or control peptides (ViraFEST assay). Sequenced sample: CD4+ T cells from blood, cultured in vitro. These receptors were obtained from a human donor who had recovered from COVID-19.

The chain employs TRBV7-2 and TRBJ1-5; perhaps TRBD1 as D (5 bases). Trimming stripped 5 bases from V and 4 bases from J, with 18 bases between. The CDR3 covers 16 residues. Germline V CDR1 and CDR2: SGHTA, FQGNSA. For the CDR3, the DNA is TGTGCCAGCAGCAAAGTAGGGCAGGGAGGGAATCAGCCCCAGCATTTT. The encoded protein is CASSKVGQGGNQPQHF.

The chain is built from TRBV20-1 and TRBJ2-7, with 15 bases lining up with TRBD2. CDR1 DFQATT and CDR2 SNEGSKA come from the germline V gene (reference sequence). Unmatched junction bases numbered 5, after V lost 5 bases and J lost 0 bases. This CDR3 is 16 amino acids long. The CDR3 bases are TGCAGTGCTCGGGGGACTAGCGGGAGGACCTCCTACGAGCAGTACTTC. It translates to CSARGTSGRTSYEQYF.

The chain uses TRBV20-1 and TRBJ1-5; unclear D gene. The V end lost 0 bases, the J end lost 5 bases, and 14 bases lay between the germline ends. From germline, CDR1 is DFQATT and CDR2 SNEGSKA (reference sequence). The CDR3 loop spans 15 amino acids. In DNA form, the CDR3 reads TGCAGTGCTAGAGACCCTAAGGGCTCACATCAGCCCCAGCATTTT. This sequence encodes CSARDPKGSHQPQHF.

The chain uses TRBV18 and TRBJ1-1; 10 bases map to TRBD1. The CDR3 length is 15 residues. Germline CDR1 and CDR2: KGHSH and LQKENI. After removal of 1 base from V and 7 bases from J, the junction contained 6 bases not matched to a gene. CDR3 sequence reads: CASSPRTGGLNEAFF. For the CDR3, the DNA is TGTGCCAGCTCACCACGGACAGGGGGGCTAAATGAAGCTTTCTTT.

The CDR3: CASSELAGTGELFF. DNA for the CDR3: TGTGCCAGCAGTGAATTAGCTGGTACCGGGGAGCTGTTTTTT. The J gene is TRBJ2-2, the V gene TRBV6-1; D is undetermined. Germline V gene data show CDR1 as MNHNS and CDR2 as SASEGT. V lost 2 bases to trimming and J lost 5 bases, with 9 bases between them. The CDR3 length is 14 residues.

This clonotype showed up just a few times. The V and J genes are TRBV28 and TRBJ1-2, with a tentative D call TRBD1 (6 bases). The germline V gene has CDR1 MDHEN and CDR2 SYDVKM. The germline V and J ends were trimmed by 1 base and 8 bases, with 11 bases remaining between them. This CDR3 contains 13 residues. For the CDR3, the DNA is TGTGCCAGCAGTTTATCGGGGGGCTGGGGCTACACCTTC. It translates to CASSLSGGWGYTF.

The CDR3 protein is CASSTKNRAAQYF. The CDR3 DNA follows: TGTGCCAGTAGTACCAAAAACAGGGCTGCGCAGTATTTT. The rearrangement links TRBV19 to TRBJ2-3; maybe TRBD1 (6 bases). CDR1 and CDR2 (germline): LNHDA, SQIVND (reference sequence). Trimming left V 4 bases short and J 10 bases short, with 15 bases between. The CDR3 length is 13 residues. Based on the CDR3 plus reference TRBV19 and TRBJ2-3, the full variable domain is DGGITQSPKYLFRKEGQNVTLSCEQNLNHDAMYWYRQDPGQGLRLIYYSQIVNDFQKGDIAEGYSVSREKKESFPLTVTSAQKNPTAFYLCASSTKNRAAQYFGPGTRLTVL.

This clonotype came up once. This CDR3 reads CASSLVVQGEGTQYF. The CDR3 coding sequence is TGTGCCAGCAGCTTGGTTGTACAAGGGGAGGGTACGCAGTATTTT. The chain is built from TRBV5-4 and TRBJ2-3, with TRBD2 identical over 7 bases. The CDR3 has 15 residues. The J segment lost 8 bases and the V segment lost 0 bases, leaving 9 bases of the junction unmatched. Germline lookup yields CDR1 SGHNT and CDR2 YYREEE (reference sequence).

The chain joins TRBV6-1 to TRBJ1-1; 7 bases line up with TRBD1. Per germline, CDR1 MNHNS and CDR2 SASEGT. Trimming at V came to 5 bases and at J to 4 bases, leaving 13 bases not matched to a gene. The CDR3 has 16 amino acids. The DNA of the CDR3 is TGTGCCAGCAGTCCTCTGAACCCGACAGGGTTCACTGAAGCTTTCTTT. As protein: CASSPLNPTGFTEAFF.

This sequence joins TRBV7-2 and TRBJ1-2; TRBD1 matches at 10 bases. CDR1 SGHTA and CDR2 FQGNSA come from the germline V gene. V dropped 2 bases and J dropped 6; count of bases not matched to a gene: 6. CDR3 length: 15 amino acids. The DNA for the CDR3 is TGTGCCAGCAGCTTATCGCGACAGGGGGCAAATGGCTACACCTTC. Protein product: CASSLSRQGANGYTF.

This chain joins TRBV7-2 and TRBJ1-2; unclear D gene. The CDR3 has 18 residues. Looked up from germline, CDR1 is SGHTA and CDR2 is FQGNSA. V lost 3 bases to trimming and J lost 0 bases, with 20 bases between them. CDR3 coding DNA: TGTGCCAGCAGCTTTACTTCGACAATCGAACAAGCTAACTATGGCTACACCTTC. It codes for CASSFTSTIEQANYGYTF.

This chain links TRBV6-2 or TRBV6-3 with TRBJ2-5, with D tentatively TRBD1 (6 bases). Germline CDR1 is MNHEY and CDR2 is SVGEGT. The CDR3 extends over 15 amino acids. V lost 8 bases, J lost 4 bases, and 20 bases lay in between. The CDR3 region has the DNA TGTGCCAGCTCCTTTCGGCTCCTCAGGGGAGAGACCCAGTACTTC. Its translation is CASSFRLLRGETQYF.

The genes are TRBV6-1 and TRBJ2-7, with TRBD2 matching 8 bases. Losses at the gene ends were 5 bases for V and 2 bases for J; bases not matched to a gene: 8. This CDR3 comprises 15 residues. Germline V gene data show CDR1 as MNHNS and CDR2 as SASEGT. DNA for the CDR3: TGTGCCAGCAGTCCCCTTGAAGCGGGAGCCTACGAGCAGTACTTC. Its protein product is CASSPLEAGAYEQYF.

This clonotype was counted a few times. The rearrangement links TRBV7-2 to TRBJ1-5, with D unclear. Trimming left V 5 bases short and J 15 bases short, with 20 bases between. This CDR3 contains 13 residues. Germline loops: CDR1 SGHTA, CDR2 FQGNSA. The CDR3 DNA reads as TGTGCCAGCAGCCCGACGCCCGGAGTTCTGCGGCATTTT. Protein: CASSPTPGVLRHF.

The rearrangement links TRBV6-1 to TRBJ1-5; D is possibly TRBD1 (6 bases). Germline CDR1 and CDR2: MNHNS and SASEGT. The CDR3 runs to 12 residues. Between the trimmed V and J ends, which lost 7 bases and 7 bases, there was a span of 11 bases. The CDR3 region is CASNVQGQPQHF. Here the CDR3 DNA reads TGTGCCAGCAACGTACAGGGCCAGCCCCAGCATTTT.

The V gene is TRBV18, the J gene TRBJ2-5; D not resolved. This CDR3 comprises 15 residues. V gave up 2 bases and J gave up 2 bases, with 12 bases separating them. The germline V gene has CDR1 KGHSH and CDR2 LQKENI. CDR3 bases: TGTGCCAGCTCACCAGCCCTCTCTGTTCAAGAGACCCAGTACTTC. This sequence encodes CASSPALSVQETQYF.

The chain uses TRBV24-1 and TRBJ1-5, with TRBD1 identical over 7 bases. The V and J ends lost 2 bases and 4 bases, in that order; junction bases with no gene match: 13. The germline CDR1 and CDR2 sequences are KGHDR and SFDVKD. The CDR3 totals 18 residues. The CDR3: CATSDSRTGPMTNQPQHF. The CDR3 bases are TGTGCCACCAGTGATTCCCGGACAGGACCAATGACGAATCAGCCCCAGCATTTT.

The V and J genes are TRBV20-1 and TRBJ1-5; 10 bases line up with TRBD1. The V and J ends lost 5 bases and 1 base, in that order; junction bases with no gene match: 2. The CDR3 is made up of 14 amino acids. CDR1 and CDR2 (germline): DFQATT, SNEGSKA (reference sequence). DNA of the CDR3: TGCAGTGCTCTGACAGGGGGCAGCAATCAGCCCCAGCATTTT. The encoded protein is CSALTGGSNQPQHF.

This clonotype was counted between two and nine times. The V gene is TRBV7-2, the J gene TRBJ2-7; D call uncertain. From germline, CDR1 is SGHTA and CDR2 FQGNSA. Deletions cut 2 bases from V and 3 bases from J, with 11 bases between. The CDR3 length is 14 residues. CDR3 in DNA: TGTGCCAGCAGCTTACTCCTAGGCGACTACGAGCAGTACTTC. Its translation: CASSLLLGDYEQYF.

The genes are TRBV7-9 and TRBJ2-7; 7 bases are a match to TRBD1. The germline V gene has CDR1 SEHNR and CDR2 FQNEAQ (reference sequence). The CDR3 is made up of 13 amino acids. The trim removed 1 base at V and 6 bases at J, leaving 3 bases unmatched. In DNA form, the CDR3 reads TGTGCCAGCAGCTTAGGGACAGGCCTCGAGCAGTACTTC. This gives the protein CASSLGTGLEQYF.

This clonotype was observed a handful of times. This chain links TRBV6-1 with TRBJ2-5, with 9 bases fitting TRBD1. The CDR3 contains 14 residues. V trimming: 10 bases; J trimming: 5 bases; junction bases outside the gene matches: 11. Germline V lookup: CDR1 MNHNS, CDR2 SASEGT. CDR3 region: CATKETGTGETQYF. As DNA, the CDR3 is TGTGCCACCAAAGAGACCGGGACAGGGGAGACCCAGTACTTC.

The chain uses TRBV7-9 and TRBJ1-2, with 8 nucleotides matching TRBD1. CDR3 length: 14 residues. V lost 5 bases and J lost 8; bases outside the gene matches: 10. Germline values: CDR1 SEHNR, CDR2 FQNEAQ (reference sequence). The DNA of the CDR3 is TGTGCCAGCAGCCCAGACACCGACAGGGGCGGCTACACCTTC. Translated: CASSPDTDRGGYTF.

This clonotype appeared a few times. The chain combines TRBV6-5 with TRBJ1-2; a possible D gene is TRBD1 (5 bases). CDR1 and CDR2 from the germline V gene are MNHEY and SVGAGI. V lost 0 bases and J lost 2, with 10 bases in between. CDR3 length equals 15 residues. DNA for the CDR3: TGTGCCAGCAGTTACTCGAGCACAGGCAACTATGGCTACACCTTC. This codes for CASSYSSTGNYGYTF.

The J gene is TRBJ2-5, the V gene TRBV7-9; the D is unclear. Germline V gene data show CDR1 as SEHNR and CDR2 as FQNEAQ (reference sequence). Trimming cost V 2 bases and J 5 bases, with 9 bases left between them. CDR3 length equals 13 residues. The CDR3 protein is CASSLLTGETQYF. CDR3 coding DNA: TGTGCCAGCAGCTTATTAACTGGGGAGACCCAGTACTTC.

The J gene is TRBJ1-1, the V gene TRBV6-1; a weak D match, TRBD1 (6 bases). This CDR3 has 17 amino acids. V lost 7 bases and J lost 1, with 22 bases in between. In germline, CDR1 is MNHNS, CDR2 SASEGT. The CDR3 loop reads CASIIGAPQGQNTEAFF. CDR3 bases: TGTGCCAGCATTATCGGGGCGCCACAGGGCCAGAACACTGAAGCTTTCTTT.

The chain joins TRBV20-1 to TRBJ2-5; D is unresolved. V lost 4 bases and J lost 4, with 7 bases in between. Germline V gene sequence: CDR1 DFQATT, CDR2 SNEGSKA (reference sequence). The CDR3 is 11 amino acids. CDR3 amino acids: CSATGRETQYF. CDR3 in DNA: TGCAGTGCTACGGGCCGAGAGACCCAGTACTTC.

This chain uses TRBV20-1 with TRBJ2-3, with D perhaps TRBD2 (5 bases). The germline gives CDR1 DFQATT, CDR2 SNEGSKA (reference sequence). The V and J ends lost 8 bases and 5 bases respectively, with 17 bases between them. The CDR3 has 13 residues. The CDR3 DNA is TGCAGTCCCCGTACGGGGTTAGGAGATACGCAGTATTTT. Translating gives CSPRTGLGDTQYF.

This sequence joins TRBV15 and TRBJ2-3; D possibly corresponds to TRBD1 (6 bases). The V end was cut by 5 bases, the J end by 3 bases, with 15 bases between. CDR1 is LNHNV, CDR2 YYDKDF, per germline (reference sequence). The CDR3 spans 15 residues. In DNA, the CDR3 is TGTGCCACCAGCCCTCAAGGGGGAAATACAGATACGCAGTATTTT. Protein: CATSPQGGNTDTQYF.